What follows are 5 T cell receptor beta chains derived from one specimen sequenced in a study of CD8+ T cells in alopecia areata. It was cDNA, reverse transcribed from extracted RNA, that served as the sequencing template. Sequenced by immunoSEQ multiplex PCR; TCRdb stores in-frame clones only, minus some. The table has hundreds of thousands of clones, roughly 69% seen once. Sequencing was performed on CD4+ T cells sorted from blood, taken at week 0. These receptors originate from a human donor with alopecia areata.

The chain combines TRBV15 with TRBJ1-6; D is undetermined. Germline lookup yields CDR1 LNHNV and CDR2 YYDKDF (reference sequence). This CDR3 has 13 residues. V shed 1 base and J shed 8 bases, with 6 bases lying between them. CDR3 protein: CATSRVRDSPLHF. CDR3 coding DNA: TGTGCCACCAGCAGAGTACGGGATTCACCCCTCCACTTT.

Only one count was recorded for this clone. CDR3 DNA: TGCAGCGTTGCTCCCAGGGCCCCGAACACTGAAGCTTTCTTT. It is translated as CSVAPRAPNTEAFF. The rearrangement links TRBV29-1 to TRBJ1-1; tentative D call: TRBD1 (5 bases). The germline V gene encodes CDR1 SQVTM and CDR2 ANQGSEA. CDR3 length: 14 amino acids. V was clipped by 4 bases and J by 1 base, with 13 bases between them.

This clone was seen a single time. This same CDR3 is encoded by further DNA sequences in the sample. V usage is TRBV20-1 and J usage is TRBJ2-5; 7 nucleotides line up with TRBD2. Germline CDR1 is DFQATT and CDR2 is SNEGSKA (reference sequence). This CDR3 contains 11 residues. V shed 6 bases and J 4 bases; nucleotides not matched to a gene: 2. The CDR3 is CSARLAETQYF. CDR3 nucleotides: TGCAGTGCCAGACTAGCAGAGACCCAGTACTTC.

This chain connects TRBV5-1 to TRBJ1-1; D not certain. The CDR3 is made up of 12 amino acids. The ends were cut back, 2 bases at V and 4 bases at J, with 6 bases in the middle. Per the germline V gene, CDR1 is SGHRS and CDR2 is YFSETQ. The CDR3 protein is CASSLGPTEAFF. In DNA form, the CDR3 reads TGCGCCAGCAGCTTAGGCCCCACTGAAGCTTTCTTT.

The rearrangement uses TRBV29-1 and TRBJ2-1; 8 bases line up with TRBD1. Germline V gene sequence: CDR1 SQVTM, CDR2 ANQGSEA. J was trimmed by 6 bases and V by 3 bases; bases with no gene match: 7. The CDR3 contains 14 residues. CDR3 protein: CSVDYTGGGNEQFF. CDR3 coding DNA: TGCAGCGTTGATTATACAGGGGGTGGCAATGAGCAGTTCTTC.